The T cell receptor (beta chain) described here comes from a study of OX40 agonist ivuxolimab in advanced cancers. Study overall: Ivuxolimab, an agonist antibody against OX40 (CD134), was given to patients. Earlier treatment with anti-PD-1, anti-PD-L1 or anti-CTLA-4 was permitted, and approximately 38% had received some. Age averaged 60 years (range about 20 to 80), and more than 80% were male.

Produced via immunoSEQ multiplex PCR; TCRdb's table is partial and in-frame only. Of 65,000 to 95,000 clones listed, around nine tenths were seen once; the top ten hold less than 0.85%. This CDR3 region has 13 residues. The ends were cut back, 5 bases at V and 6 bases at J, with 12 bases in the middle. Germline V gives CDR1 MDHEN, CDR2 SYDVKM. On this clone: The antigen is not known.

General observations from the study: Still undetermined is the antigen specificity of the expanded peripheral T cells.

The J gene is TRBJ2-3, the V gene TRBV28; D tentatively fits TRBD1 or TRBD2 (5 bases each). The specimen was CD4+ or CD8+ T cells sorted from blood, collected in a trial of the OX40 agonist ivuxolimab. The sequence came from an adult with an advanced solid tumor such as melanoma, head and neck, liver or kidney cancer. The CDR3 sequence is CASSRDLRDTQYF. The CDR3 nucleotides are TGTGCCAGCAGTAGGGACCTCAGGGATACGCAGTATTTT.